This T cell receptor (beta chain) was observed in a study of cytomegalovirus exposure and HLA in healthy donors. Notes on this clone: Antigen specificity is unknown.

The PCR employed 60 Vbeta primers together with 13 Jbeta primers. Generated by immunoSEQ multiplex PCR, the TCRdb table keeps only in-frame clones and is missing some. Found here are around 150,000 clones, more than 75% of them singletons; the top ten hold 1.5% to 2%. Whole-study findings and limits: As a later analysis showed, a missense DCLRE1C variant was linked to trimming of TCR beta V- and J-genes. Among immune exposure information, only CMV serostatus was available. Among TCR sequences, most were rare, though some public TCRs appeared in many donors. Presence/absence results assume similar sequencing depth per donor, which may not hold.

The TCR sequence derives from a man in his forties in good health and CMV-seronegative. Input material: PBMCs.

The CDR3 nucleotides are TGTGCCTGGGTCGCCCTCGGAGGTGGTCAAGAGACCCAGTACTTC. Translating gives CAWVALGGGQETQYF. The genes are TRBV30 and TRBJ2-5; D might be TRBD2 (5 bases). The CDR3 spans 15 residues. The V gene lost 5 bases and the J gene lost 2 bases, with 18 bases spanning the gap. CDR1 and CDR2 from the germline V gene are GTSNPN and SVGIG (reference sequence). The whole variable domain, filled in from reference TRBV30 and TRBJ2-5, reads SQTIHQWPATLVQPVGSPLSLECTVEGTSNPNLYWYRQAAGRGLQLLFYSVGIGQISSEVPQNLSASRPQDRQFILSSKKLLLSDSGFYLCAWVALGGGQETQYFGPGTRLLVL.